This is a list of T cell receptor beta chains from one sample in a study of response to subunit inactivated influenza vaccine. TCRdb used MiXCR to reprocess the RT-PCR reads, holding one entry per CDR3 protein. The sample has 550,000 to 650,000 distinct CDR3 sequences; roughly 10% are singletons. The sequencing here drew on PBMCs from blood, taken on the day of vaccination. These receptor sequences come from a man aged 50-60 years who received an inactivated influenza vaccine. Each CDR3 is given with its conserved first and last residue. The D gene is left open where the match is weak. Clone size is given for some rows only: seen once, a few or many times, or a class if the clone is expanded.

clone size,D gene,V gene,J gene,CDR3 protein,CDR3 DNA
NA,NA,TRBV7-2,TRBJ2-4,CASSLGTLSWAKNIQYF,TGTGCCAGCAGCTTAGGGACTCTCTCTTGGGCCAAAAACATTCAGTACTTC
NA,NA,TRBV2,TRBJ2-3,CASSSEAKDTQYF,TGTGCCAGCAGTTCCGAGGCAAAGGATACGCAGTATTTT
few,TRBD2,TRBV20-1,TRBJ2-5,CSGPTSGRETQYF,TGCAGTGGCCCGACTAGCGGGAGGGAGACCCAGTACTTC
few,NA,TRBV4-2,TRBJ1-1,CASSRPPGGADAEAFF,TGTGCCAGCAGCCGACCGCCTGGGGGGGCCGACGCTGAAGCTTTCTTT
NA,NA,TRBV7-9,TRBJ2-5,CASSLVPARETQYF,TGTGCCAGCAGCTTAGTACCGGCCCGAGAGACCCAGTACTTC
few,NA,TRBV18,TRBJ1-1,CASSPVRAGNLLEAFF,TGTGCCAGCTCACCAGTGAGAGCAGGTAATCTTCTTGAAGCTTTCTTT
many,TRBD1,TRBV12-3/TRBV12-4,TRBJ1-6,CASRSGQRSYNSPLHF,TGTGCCAGCAGATCGGGACAGCGCTCCTATAATTCACCCCTCCACTTT
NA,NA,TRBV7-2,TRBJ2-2,CASSTKSVSYTGELFF,TGTGCCAGCAGCACGAAGAGCGTATCCTACACCGGGGAGCTGTTTTTT
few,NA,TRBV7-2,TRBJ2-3,CASSLGLPSTDTQYF,TGTGCCAGCAGCTTGGGACTCCCTAGCACAGATACGCAGTATTTT
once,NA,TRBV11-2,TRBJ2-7,CASSLKLAGGYEQYF,TGTGCCAGCAGCTTAAAGTTGGCAGGCGGATACGAGCAGTACTTC
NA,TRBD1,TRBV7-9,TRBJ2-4,CASSLGTGIKNIQYF,TGTGCCAGCAGCTTGGGGACAGGGATTAAAAACATTCAGTACTTC
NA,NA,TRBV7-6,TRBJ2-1,CASSVTAASYNEQFF,TGTGCCAGCAGCGTCACAGCGGCCTCCTACAATGAGCAGTTCTTC
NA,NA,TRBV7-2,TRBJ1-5,CASSLGAGSQPQHF,TGTGCCAGCAGCTTAGGGGCAGGATCTCAGCCCCAGCATTTT
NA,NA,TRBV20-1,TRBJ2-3,CSASGNRNSTDTQYF,TGCAGTGCTAGCGGGAACAGGAATAGCACAGATACGCAGTATTTT
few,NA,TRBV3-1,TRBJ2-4,CASSQAKNIQYF,TGTGCCAGCAGCCAAGCGAAAAACATTCAGTACTTC
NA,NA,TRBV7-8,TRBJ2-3,CASSRTGSSPTDTQYF,TGTGCCAGCAGCCGGACGGGGTCCAGCCCCACAGATACGCAGTATTTT
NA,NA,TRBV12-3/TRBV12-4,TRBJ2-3,CASSLIRRTSTDTQYF,TGTGCCAGCAGTTTAATCCGGCGCACTAGCACAGATACGCAGTATTTT
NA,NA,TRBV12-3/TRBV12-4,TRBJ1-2,CASSLGHPDYGYTF,TGTGCCAGCAGTTTGGGCCACCCTGACTATGGCTACACCTTC
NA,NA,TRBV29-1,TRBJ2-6,CSVTSGAGANVLTF,TGCAGCGTTACATCGGGGGCTGGGGCCAACGTCCTGACTTTC
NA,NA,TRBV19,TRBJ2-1,CASSIDVTVGQFF,TGTGCCAGTAGTATAGACGTGACTGTAGGGCAGTTCTTC
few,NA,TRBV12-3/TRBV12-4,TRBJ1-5,CASSFAGMAQNQPQHF,TGTGCCAGCAGTTTCGCAGGGATGGCGCAGAATCAGCCCCAGCATTTT
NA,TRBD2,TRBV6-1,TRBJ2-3,CASRARGLSWGTDTQYF,TGTGCCAGCAGGGCGCGGGGGTTGTCTTGGGGCACAGATACGCAGTATTTT
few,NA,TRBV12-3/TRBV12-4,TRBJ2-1,CASSRGVGVSEQFF,TGTGCCAGCAGTAGGGGCGTCGGTGTTTCTGAGCAGTTCTTC
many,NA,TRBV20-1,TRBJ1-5,CSALGTNQPQHF,TGCAGTGCTTTGGGGACGAATCAGCCCCAGCATTTT
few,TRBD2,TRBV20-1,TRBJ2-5,CSAREGLAETQYF,TGCAGTGCTAGAGAGGGACTAGCGGAGACCCAGTACTTC
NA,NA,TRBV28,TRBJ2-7,CASSRRRSEQYF,TGTGCCAGCAGTCGCCGGAGGAGCGAGCAGTACTTC
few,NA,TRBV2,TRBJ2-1,CASSEAGVPTAWFF,TGTGCCAGCAGTGAAGCGGGGGTCCCGACGGCGTGGTTCTTC
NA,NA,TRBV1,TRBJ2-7,CTSSQIKREDSYEQYF,TGCACCAGCAGCCAAATAAAGCGGGAGGATTCCTACGAGCAGTACTTC
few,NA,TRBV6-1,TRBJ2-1,CASRKGESYNEQFF,TGTGCCAGCAGGAAGGGGGAATCCTACAATGAGCAGTTCTTC
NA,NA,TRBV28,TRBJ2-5,CASSSSTPETQYF,TGTGCCAGCAGTTCTAGCACTCCGGAGACCCAGTACTTC
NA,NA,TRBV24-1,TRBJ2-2,CATAGQSVTGELFF,TGTGCCACCGCGGGACAGAGTGTCACCGGGGAGCTGTTTTTT
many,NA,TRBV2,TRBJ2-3,CASSDVGASDTQYF,TGTGCCAGCAGTGATGTGGGGGCGTCTGATACGCAGTATTTT
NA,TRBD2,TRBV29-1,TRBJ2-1,CSVEGLAGNEQFF,TGCAGCGTTGAGGGACTAGCGGGCAATGAGCAGTTCTTC
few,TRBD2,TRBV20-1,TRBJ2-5,CSYARLAGIETQYF,TGCAGTTACGCCCGGCTAGCGGGAATAGAGACCCAGTACTTC
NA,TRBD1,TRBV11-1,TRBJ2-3,CASSLAGTGGAGSTDTQYF,TGTGCCAGCAGCTTAGCAGGGACAGGGGGCGCCGGTAGCACAGATACGCAGTATTTT
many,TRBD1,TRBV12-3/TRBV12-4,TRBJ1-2,CASSFTDLGTGDGYTF,TGTGCCAGCAGTTTTACAGACCTCGGGACAGGGGACGGCTACACCTTC
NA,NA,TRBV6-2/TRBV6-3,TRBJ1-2,CASSYSSQARTYTF,TGTGCCAGCAGTTACTCGTCACAGGCCAGAACCTACACCTTC
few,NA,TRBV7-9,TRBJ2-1,CASSLFSDHYNEQFF,TGTGCCAGCAGCTTATTCAGCGATCACTACAATGAGCAGTTCTTC
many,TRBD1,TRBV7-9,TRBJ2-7,CASSPPGTEGEQYF,TGTGCCAGCAGCCCACCCGGGACAGAAGGCGAGCAGTACTTC
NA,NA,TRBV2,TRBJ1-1,CASSFNRRDTEAFF,TGTGCCAGCTCTTTTAACCGGAGGGACACTGAAGCTTTCTTT
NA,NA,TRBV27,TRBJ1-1,CASTARLNMNTEAFF,TGTGCCAGCACCGCAAGACTGAACATGAACACTGAAGCTTTCTTT
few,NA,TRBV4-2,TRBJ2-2,CASSQVAGELFF,TGTGCCAGCAGCCAAGTCGCCGGGGAGCTGTTTTTT